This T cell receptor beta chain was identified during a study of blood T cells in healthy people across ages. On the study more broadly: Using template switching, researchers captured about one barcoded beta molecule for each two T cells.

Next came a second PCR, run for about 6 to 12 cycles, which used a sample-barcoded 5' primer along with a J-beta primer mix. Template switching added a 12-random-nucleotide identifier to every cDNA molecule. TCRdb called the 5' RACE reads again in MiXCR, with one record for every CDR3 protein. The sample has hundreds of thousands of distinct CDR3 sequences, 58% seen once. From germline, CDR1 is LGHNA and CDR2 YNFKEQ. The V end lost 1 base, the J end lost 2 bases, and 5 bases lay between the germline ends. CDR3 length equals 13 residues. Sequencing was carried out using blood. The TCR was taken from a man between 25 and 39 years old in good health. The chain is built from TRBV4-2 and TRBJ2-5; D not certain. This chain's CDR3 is CASSQVGQETQYF. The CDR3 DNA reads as TGTGCCAGCAGCCAAGTTGGGCAAGAGACCCAGTACTTC.